The sequence of this TCR beta chain was determined in a study of T cells in tuberculosis. This clone was observed once. Time point specified: new active TB diagnosis, blood taken before or within 7 days of starting treatment. This CDR3 region has 16 residues. The V gene lost 2 bases and the J gene lost 7 bases, with 21 bases spanning the gap. Germline-derived CDR1 and CDR2 are SGHRS and YFSETQ. This table comes from immunoSEQ multiplex PCR, and its TCRdb copy is limited to in-frame clones, with some not included. The table lists approximately 53,000 clones, roughly 96% of them singletons. The TCR sequence derives from an adult with tuberculosis. The sequencing used PBMCs, collected at tuberculosis diagnosis. This chain connects TRBV5-1 to TRBJ1-2, with D possibly matching TRBD1 (6 bases). The CDR3 reads CASSFLETGRGGGYTF. The DNA for the CDR3 is TGCGCCAGCAGCTTCCTAGAGACAGGTCGTGGAGGTGGCTACACCTTC.